Below, 19 T cell receptor beta chains from the same sample are listed, as sequenced in a study of tumor-infiltrating lymphocytes in oesophageal squamous cell carcinoma. A single record per CDR3 protein comes from TCRdb applying MiXCR to the PCR reads. The table lists 20,000 to 25,000 distinct CDR3 sequences, 35% to 45% of them singletons. Sequenced material: esophageal tumor tissue. These receptors were obtained from a male donor with esophageal squamous cell carcinoma.

This clonotype is labeled medium-sized (0.01 to 0.1%). The chain combines TRBV7-6 with TRBJ2-7; tentative D call: TRBD1 (6 bases). Germline V CDR1 and CDR2: SGHVS, FNYEAQ. Trimming pared 1 base from V and 3 bases from J, leaving 16 bases between. This CDR3 is 16 amino acids long. CDR3 residues: CASSLGPETGFYEQYF. DNA of the CDR3: TGTGCCAGCAGCTTAGGCCCCGAGACAGGTTTCTACGAGCAGTACTTC.

Details on this clonotype: The CDR3 carries no conserved terminal phenylalanine or tryptophan, so it likely arises from a read error. The DNA is omitted, as the CDR3 cannot be located on it reliably, and the CDR3 follows TCRdb's listing. The CDR3: CASRSGNIYGYTFGS. This chain links TRBV12-3 or TRBV12-4 with TRBJ2-1; the table calls TRBD1, which could not be checked here. The CDR3 spans 15 residues, counting both ends.

This clonotype appeared many times. J is TRBJ2-2 and V is TRBV5-1, with 15 bases identical to TRBD2. V shed 4 bases and J 6 bases; nucleotides not matched to a gene: 4. CDR1 and CDR2 from the germline V gene are SGHRS and YFSETQ. The CDR3 spans 16 residues. The CDR3 DNA sequence: TGCGCCAGCAGCACCGGACTAGCGGGAGGGGCCGGGGAGCTGTTTTTT. This translates into CASSTGLAGGAGELFF.

This clonotype was recorded many times. The CDR3 DNA reads as TGCGCCAGCAGCTTGGCCGGAGATAACTATGGCTACACCTTC. Protein product: CASSLAGDNYGYTF. The V call is TRBV5-1, the J call TRBJ1-2; D is undetermined. Germline CDR1 and CDR2: SGHRS and YFSETQ. This CDR3 is built from 14 residues. V lost 0 bases to trimming and J lost 1 base, with 7 bases between them.

This chain connects TRBV7-2 to TRBJ2-5, with 9 bases lining up with TRBD2. CDR1 is SGHTA and CDR2 is FQGNSA in the germline V gene. J was trimmed by 0 bases and V by 1 base; bases with no gene match: 3. The CDR3 contains 16 residues. CDR3 region: CASSLGVAGDQETQYF. For the CDR3, the DNA is TGTGCCAGCAGCTTAGGGGTAGCGGGAGACCAAGAGACCCAGTACTTC.

V is TRBV7-2 and J is TRBJ2-5, with TRBD2 matching 8 bases. The J call may be wrong; the DNA end is better matched by TRBJ2-7. CDR1 and CDR2 (germline): SGHTA, FQGNSA. CDR3 length equals 14 residues. The CDR3 DNA follows: TGTGCCAGCAGACCCGGGGGGGGGTCCTACGAGCAGTACTTC. This encodes CASRPGGGSYEQYF.

About this clonotype: Its ends do not fully match the called genes, so a read error is possible. J is TRBJ2-7 and V is TRBV7-2, with TRBD2 matching 11 bases. Germline CDR1 and CDR2: SGHTA and FQGNSA. The CDR3 has 15 amino acids. Here the CDR3 reads CASSSLAGGGGELYF. The CDR3 DNA sequence: TGTGCCAGCAGCTCCCTAGCGGGGGGCGGCGGGGAGCTGTACTTC.

This clonotype qualifies as large. V usage is TRBV7-9 and J usage is TRBJ2-5; 7 bases line up with TRBD1. The germline V gene has CDR1 SEHNR and CDR2 FQNEAQ (reference sequence). The CDR3 has 14 amino acids. The trim removed 0 bases at V and 5 bases at J, leaving 3 bases unmatched. CDR3 coding DNA: TGTGCCAGCAGCTTAGCCGGGACAGACGAGACCCAGTACTTC. Protein: CASSLAGTDETQYF.

The chain joins TRBV5-4 to TRBJ2-7; 10 nucleotides align to TRBD2. The better agreement between TRBJ2-1 and the DNA end casts doubt on the J call. The CDR3 spans 14 residues. Germline V gives CDR1 SGHNT, CDR2 YYREEE (reference sequence). The CDR3 DNA follows: TGTGCCAGCAGTTCGTCTAGCGGGAGTAATGAGCAGTTCTTC. This sequence encodes CASSSSSGSNEQFF.

The chain has TRBV6-1 and TRBJ1-2; 9 nucleotides align to TRBD1. The V and J ends lost 3 bases and 8 bases, in that order; junction bases with no gene match: 7. This CDR3 contains 14 residues. The germline V gene has CDR1 MNHNS and CDR2 SASEGT. CDR3 sequence: CASSDMGQGVGYTF. CDR3 in DNA: TGTGCCAGCAGTGATATGGGACAGGGTGTGGGCTACACCTTC.

The table lists this clonotype with many counts. Being one base from a much bigger clone, this may be a read error. V gene TRBV6-1 combines with J gene TRBJ2-5; 9 nucleotides align to TRBD2. Trimming at V came to 0 bases and at J to 11 bases, leaving 13 bases not matched to a gene. Germline V gives CDR1 MNHNS, CDR2 SASEGT. The length of the CDR3 is 16 residues. This chain's CDR3 is CASSEARSGSGNEQYF. CDR3 DNA sequence: TGTGCCAGCAGTGAAGCTCGTAGCGGGAGTGGAAATGAGCAGTACTTC.

This clonotype was recorded many times. It is likely a read error, because the conserved phenylalanine at the end of the CDR3 is missing. No DNA is shown, since the ends of the CDR3 on it are uncertain; the CDR3 is the one TCRdb lists. The rearrangement uses TRBV7-2 and TRBJ2-5. The CDR3 numbers 8 amino acids, ends counted. Germline V gives CDR1 SGHTA, CDR2 FQGNSA. The CDR3 is CASSKTRP.

This clonotype ranks as medium-sized. This rearrangement joins TRBV7-9 to TRBJ2-6; no clear D. CDR1 and CDR2 from the germline V gene are SEHNR and FQNEAQ (reference sequence). V lost 0 bases and J lost 3, with 0 bases in between. The CDR3 runs to 13 residues. The CDR3 DNA sequence: TGTGCCAGCAGCTTAGCTGGGGCCAACGTCCTGACTTTC. Amino acid sequence: CASSLAGANVLTF.

The chain recombines TRBV6-4 with TRBJ2-5; D is possibly TRBD1 (6 bases). With the DNA end fitting TRBJ2-1 better, the J assignment may be wrong. The CDR3 is made up of 15 amino acids. Germline V CDR1 and CDR2: MRHNA, SNTAGT. The CDR3 protein is CASRLHRDTYNEQFF. As DNA, the CDR3 is TGTGCCAGCAGACTCCACAGGGATACCTACAATGAGCAGTTCTTC.

The J gene is TRBJ2-3, the V gene TRBV10-1; 7 positions agree with TRBD2. The germline CDR1 and CDR2 sequences are WNHNN and SYGVQD (reference sequence). The length of the CDR3 is 14 residues. V shed 4 bases and J 6 bases; nucleotides not matched to a gene: 7. The CDR3 is CASSAIGGKDTQYF. The DNA for the CDR3 is TGCGCCAGCAGTGCCATCGGGGGGAAGGATACGCAGTATTTT.

This clonotype was observed many times. The chain carries TRBV28 and TRBJ2-1; weak D call: TRBD2 (6 bases). Germline CDR1 reads MDHEN; CDR2 reads SYDVKM. Trimming stripped 5 bases from V and 3 bases from J, with 17 bases between. The CDR3 runs to 16 residues. DNA for the CDR3: TGTGCCAGCAGTAATCCGAGTAGCGGAAACTACAATGAGCAGTTCTTC. This codes for CASSNPSSGNYNEQFF.

This clonotype rates as medium-sized. V is TRBV6-1 and J is TRBJ1-5; weak D call: TRBD1 (5 bases). The germline V and J ends were trimmed by 8 bases and 6 bases, with 23 bases remaining between them. There are 16 residues in the CDR3. From germline, CDR1 is MNHNS and CDR2 SASEGT. This chain's CDR3 is CASQTEGGHNFQPQHF. DNA of the CDR3: TGTGCCAGCCAGACCGAAGGAGGACACAACTTTCAGCCCCAGCATTTT.

This clonotype was picked up many times. The chain has TRBV24-1 and TRBJ2-1; 8 bases are a match to TRBD1. Germline CDR1 is KGHDR and CDR2 is SFDVKD. The J segment lost 5 bases and the V segment lost 1 base, leaving 6 bases of the junction unmatched. The CDR3 extends over 16 amino acids. The CDR3: CATSDFTRQGNNEQFF. DNA for the CDR3: TGTGCCACCAGTGATTTCACGAGACAGGGGAACAATGAGCAGTTCTTC.

The chain carries TRBV7-6 and TRBJ2-5; D possibly corresponds to TRBD1 (5 bases). V lost 0 bases and J lost 11, with 19 bases in between. The CDR3 contains 15 residues. Per germline, CDR1 SGHVS and CDR2 FNYEAQ. The CDR3 DNA is TGTGCCAGCAGCTTAGCAGGGGCCAACTACAATGAGCAGTACTTC. Translating it yields CASSLAGANYNEQYF.